This T cell receptor beta chain was sequenced in a study of blood T cell repertoires in COVID-19. Study-wide context: Researchers got acute and convalescent COVID-19 samples from the United States, Italy and Spain. Sources were T cells, B-cell-depleted T cells, or PBMCs; the material itself was cDNA or gDNA.

There are 15 residues in the CDR3. Trimming took 2 bases from V and 4 from J, leaving 12 bases between them. Germline CDR1 MNHEY, CDR2 SVGEGT. Clones were read by immunoSEQ multiplex PCR, and TCRdb kept only the in-frame ones, dropping some. The sample includes about 280,000 clones, 85% seen only once; the top ten take about 14%. Input material: peripheral blood. This TCR derives from a human donor in a cohort sampled during active COVID-19. The chain recombines TRBV6-2 or TRBV6-3 with TRBJ1-5; D possibly corresponds to TRBD1 (6 bases). The DNA of the CDR3 is TGTGCCAGCAGTTACCTAGACAGGCCAAATCAGCCCCAGCATTTT. Protein sequence: CASSYLDRPNQPQHF.